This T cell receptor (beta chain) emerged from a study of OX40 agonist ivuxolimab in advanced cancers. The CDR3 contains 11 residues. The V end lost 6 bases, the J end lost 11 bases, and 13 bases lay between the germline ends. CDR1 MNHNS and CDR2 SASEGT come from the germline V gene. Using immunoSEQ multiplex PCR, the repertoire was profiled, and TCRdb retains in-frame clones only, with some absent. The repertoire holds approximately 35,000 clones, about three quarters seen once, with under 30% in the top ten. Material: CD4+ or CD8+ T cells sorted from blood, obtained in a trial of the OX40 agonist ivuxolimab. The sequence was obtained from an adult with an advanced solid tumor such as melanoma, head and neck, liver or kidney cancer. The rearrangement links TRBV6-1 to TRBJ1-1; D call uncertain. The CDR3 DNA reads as TGTGCCAGCAGCCCCTTGGACGTTGCTTTCTTT. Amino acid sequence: CASSPLDVAFF.